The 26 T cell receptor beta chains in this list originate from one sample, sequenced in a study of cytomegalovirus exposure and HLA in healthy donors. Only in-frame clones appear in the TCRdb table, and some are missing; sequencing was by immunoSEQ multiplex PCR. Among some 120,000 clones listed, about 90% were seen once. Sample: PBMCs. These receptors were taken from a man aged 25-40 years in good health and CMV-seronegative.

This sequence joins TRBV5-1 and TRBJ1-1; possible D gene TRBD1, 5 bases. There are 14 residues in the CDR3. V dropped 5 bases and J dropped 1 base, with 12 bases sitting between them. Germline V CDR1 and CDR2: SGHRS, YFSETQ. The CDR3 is CASSPRGENTEAFF. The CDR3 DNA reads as TGCGCCAGCAGTCCACGGGGGGAGAACACTGAAGCTTTCTTT.

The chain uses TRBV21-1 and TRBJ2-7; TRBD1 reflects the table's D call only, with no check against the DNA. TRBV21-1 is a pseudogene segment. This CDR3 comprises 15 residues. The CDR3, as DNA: TGTGCCAGCAGCAAACACCCGGGACAGACCTACGAGCAGTACTTC. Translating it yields CASSKHPGQTYEQYF.

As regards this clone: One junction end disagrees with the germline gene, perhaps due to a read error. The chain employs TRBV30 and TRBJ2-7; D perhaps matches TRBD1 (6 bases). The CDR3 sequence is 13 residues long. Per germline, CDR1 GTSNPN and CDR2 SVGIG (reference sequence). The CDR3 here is CAWSPQQGVSLNF. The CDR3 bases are TGTGCCTGGAGTCCTCAACAGGGTGTAAGCTTGAACTTC.

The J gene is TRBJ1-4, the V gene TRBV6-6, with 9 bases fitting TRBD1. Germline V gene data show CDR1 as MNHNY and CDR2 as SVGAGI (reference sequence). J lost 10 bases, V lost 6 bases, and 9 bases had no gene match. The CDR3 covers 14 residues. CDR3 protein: CASRQPGQGGKLFF. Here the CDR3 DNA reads TGTGCCAGCAGGCAACCGGGACAGGGAGGAAAACTGTTTTTT.

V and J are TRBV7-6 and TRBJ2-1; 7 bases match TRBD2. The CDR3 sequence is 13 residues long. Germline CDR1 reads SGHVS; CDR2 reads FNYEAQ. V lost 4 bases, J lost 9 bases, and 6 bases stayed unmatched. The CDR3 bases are TGTGCCAGCAGCTCGCAAATAGCGGGTGAGCAGTTCTTC. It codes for CASSSQIAGEQFF.

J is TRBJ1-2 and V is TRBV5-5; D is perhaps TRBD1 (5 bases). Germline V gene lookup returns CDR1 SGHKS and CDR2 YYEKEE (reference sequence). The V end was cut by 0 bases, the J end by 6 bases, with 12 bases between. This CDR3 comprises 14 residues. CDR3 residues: CASSLDRGVDGYTF. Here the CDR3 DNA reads TGTGCCAGCAGCTTGGACCGGGGGGTGGATGGCTACACCTTC.

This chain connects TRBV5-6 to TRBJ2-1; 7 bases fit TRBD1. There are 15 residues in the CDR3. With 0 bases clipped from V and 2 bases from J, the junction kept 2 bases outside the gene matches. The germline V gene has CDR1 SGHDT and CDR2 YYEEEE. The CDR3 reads CASSLVQGPYNEQFF. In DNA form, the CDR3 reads TGTGCCAGCAGCTTGGTACAGGGGCCCTACAATGAGCAGTTCTTC.

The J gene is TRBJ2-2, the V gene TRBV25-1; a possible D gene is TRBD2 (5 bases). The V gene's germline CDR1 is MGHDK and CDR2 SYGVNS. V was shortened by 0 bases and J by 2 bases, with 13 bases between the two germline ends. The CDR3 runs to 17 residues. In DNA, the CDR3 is TGTGCCAGCAGTGAATATCCTGGGAGAATCAACACCGGGGAGCTGTTTTTT. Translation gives CASSEYPGRINTGELFF.

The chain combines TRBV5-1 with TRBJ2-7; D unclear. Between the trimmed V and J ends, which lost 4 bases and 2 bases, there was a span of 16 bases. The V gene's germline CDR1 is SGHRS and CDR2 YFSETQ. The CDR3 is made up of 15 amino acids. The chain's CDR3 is CASSTETGSTYEQYF. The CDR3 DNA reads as TGCGCCAGCAGCACCGAAACCGGGTCCACCTACGAGCAGTACTTC. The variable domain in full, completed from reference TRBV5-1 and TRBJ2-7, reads KAGVTQTPRYLIKTRGQQVTLSCSPISGHRSVSWYQQTPGQGLQFLFEYFSETQRNKGNFPGRFSGRQFSNSRSEMNVSTLELGDSALYLCASSTETGSTYEQYFGPGTRLTVT.

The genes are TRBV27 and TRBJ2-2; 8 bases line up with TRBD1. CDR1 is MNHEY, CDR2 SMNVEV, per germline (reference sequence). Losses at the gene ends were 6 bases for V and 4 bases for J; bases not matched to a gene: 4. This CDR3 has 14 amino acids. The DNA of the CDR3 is TGTGCCAGCAGAGGACAGGGCCTCACCGGGGAGCTGTTTTTT. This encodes CASRGQGLTGELFF.

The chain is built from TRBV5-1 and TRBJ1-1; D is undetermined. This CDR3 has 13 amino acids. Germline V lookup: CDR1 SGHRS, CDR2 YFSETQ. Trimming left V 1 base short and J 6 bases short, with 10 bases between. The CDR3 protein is CASSLTLSSEAFF. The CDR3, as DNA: TGCGCCAGCAGCTTGACGCTTAGCTCTGAAGCTTTCTTT.

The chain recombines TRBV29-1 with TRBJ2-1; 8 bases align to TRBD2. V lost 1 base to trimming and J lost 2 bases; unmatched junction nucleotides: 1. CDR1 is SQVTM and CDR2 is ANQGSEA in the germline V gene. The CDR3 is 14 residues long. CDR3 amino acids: CSVEGAGAYNEQFF. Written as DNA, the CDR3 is TGCAGCGTTGAAGGAGCGGGAGCCTACAATGAGCAGTTCTTC.

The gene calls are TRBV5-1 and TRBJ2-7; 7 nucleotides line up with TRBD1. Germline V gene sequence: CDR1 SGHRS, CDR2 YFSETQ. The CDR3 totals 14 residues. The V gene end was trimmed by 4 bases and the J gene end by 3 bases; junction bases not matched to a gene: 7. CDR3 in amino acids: CASSARDSLYEQYF. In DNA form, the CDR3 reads TGCGCCAGCAGCGCCCGGGACAGTCTCTACGAGCAGTACTTC.

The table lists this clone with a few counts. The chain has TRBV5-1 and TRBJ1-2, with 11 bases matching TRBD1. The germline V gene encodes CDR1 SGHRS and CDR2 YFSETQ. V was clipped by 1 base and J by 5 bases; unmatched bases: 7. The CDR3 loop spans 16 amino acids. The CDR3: CASSLRTGGASYGYTF. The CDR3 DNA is TGCGCCAGCAGCTTGCGGACAGGGGGCGCATCATATGGCTACACCTTC. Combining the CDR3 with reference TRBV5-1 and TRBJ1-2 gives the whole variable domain KAGVTQTPRYLIKTRGQQVTLSCSPISGHRSVSWYQQTPGQGLQFLFEYFSETQRNKGNFPGRFSGRQFSNSRSEMNVSTLELGDSALYLCASSLRTGGASYGYTFGSGTRLTVV.

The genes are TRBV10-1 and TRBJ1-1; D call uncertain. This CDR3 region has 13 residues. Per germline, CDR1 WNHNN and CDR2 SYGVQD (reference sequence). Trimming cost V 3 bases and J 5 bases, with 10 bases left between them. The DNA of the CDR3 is TGCGCCAGCAGTGATCCCCCGGGTACTGAAGCTTTCTTT. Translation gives CASSDPPGTEAFF.

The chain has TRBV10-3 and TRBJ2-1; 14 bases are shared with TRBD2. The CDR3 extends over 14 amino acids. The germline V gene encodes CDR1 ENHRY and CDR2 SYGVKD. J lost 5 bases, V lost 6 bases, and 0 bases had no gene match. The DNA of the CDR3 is TGTGCCATCAGGGGACTAGCGGGAGACAATGAGCAGTTCTTC. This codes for CAIRGLAGDNEQFF.

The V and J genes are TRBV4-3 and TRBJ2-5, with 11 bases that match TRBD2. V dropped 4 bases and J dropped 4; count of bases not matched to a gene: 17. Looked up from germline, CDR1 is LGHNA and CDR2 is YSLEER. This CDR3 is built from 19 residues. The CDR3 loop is CASSPAPGTSGVLGETQYF. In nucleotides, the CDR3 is TGCGCCAGCAGCCCAGCCCCCGGGACTAGCGGAGTCCTCGGAGAGACCCAGTACTTC.

The CDR3 nucleotides are TGTGCCAGCAGCCCCTTATCCGGGACAGGGGGCTCCGAGCAGTACTTC. Protein sequence: CASSPLSGTGGSEQYF. J is TRBJ2-7 and V is TRBV7-2; 12 bases are a match to TRBD1. The germline gives CDR1 SGHTA, CDR2 FQGNSA. The CDR3 is 16 residues long. The trim removed 5 bases at V and 6 bases at J, leaving 11 bases unmatched.

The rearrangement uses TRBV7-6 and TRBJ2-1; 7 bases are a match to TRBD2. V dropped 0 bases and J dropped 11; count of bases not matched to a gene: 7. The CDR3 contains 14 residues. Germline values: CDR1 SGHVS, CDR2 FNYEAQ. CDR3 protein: CASSLALGTTQQFF. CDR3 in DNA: TGTGCCAGCAGCTTAGCGCTGGGGACTACACAGCAGTTCTTC. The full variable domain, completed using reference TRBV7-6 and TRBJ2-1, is GAGVSQSPRYKVTKRGQDVALRCDPISGHVSLYWYRQALGQGPEFLTYFNYEAQQDKSGLPNDRFSAERPEGSISTLTIQRTEQRDSAMYRCASSLALGTTQQFFGPGTRLTVL.

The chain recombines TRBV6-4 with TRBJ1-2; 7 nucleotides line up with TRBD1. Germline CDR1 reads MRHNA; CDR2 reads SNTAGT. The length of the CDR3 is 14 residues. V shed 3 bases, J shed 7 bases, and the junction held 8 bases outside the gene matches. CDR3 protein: CASSEGQGGSGYTF. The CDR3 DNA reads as TGTGCCAGCAGTGAAGGCCAGGGGGGCTCTGGCTACACCTTC.

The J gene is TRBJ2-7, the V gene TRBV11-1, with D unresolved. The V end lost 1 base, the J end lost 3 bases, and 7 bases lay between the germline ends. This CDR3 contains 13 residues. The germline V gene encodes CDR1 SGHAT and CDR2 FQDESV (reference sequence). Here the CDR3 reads CASSLEADYEQYF. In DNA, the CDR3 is TGTGCCAGCAGCTTAGAGGCGGACTACGAGCAGTACTTC.

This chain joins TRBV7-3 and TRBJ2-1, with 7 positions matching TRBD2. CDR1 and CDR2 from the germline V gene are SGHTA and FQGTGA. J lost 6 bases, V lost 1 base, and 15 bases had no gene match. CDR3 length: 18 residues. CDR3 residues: CASSLRALGGSGINEQFF. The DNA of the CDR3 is TGTGCCAGCAGCTTAAGGGCCCTTGGCGGGAGTGGTATCAATGAGCAGTTCTTC.

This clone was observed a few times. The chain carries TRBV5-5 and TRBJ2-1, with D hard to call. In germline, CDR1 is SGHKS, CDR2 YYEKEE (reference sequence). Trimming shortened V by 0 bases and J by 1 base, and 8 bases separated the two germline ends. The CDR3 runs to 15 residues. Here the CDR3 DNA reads TGTGCCAGCAGCTTGGTGGCGGAGTCCTACAATGAGCAGTTCTTC. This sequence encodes CASSLVAESYNEQFF.

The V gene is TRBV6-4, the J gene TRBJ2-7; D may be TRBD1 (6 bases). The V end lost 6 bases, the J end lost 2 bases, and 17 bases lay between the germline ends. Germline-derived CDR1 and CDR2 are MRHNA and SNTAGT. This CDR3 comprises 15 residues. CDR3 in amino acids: CASRVEVGQAYEQYF. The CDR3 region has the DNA TGTGCCAGCAGAGTCGAAGTGGGACAAGCCTACGAGCAGTACTTC.

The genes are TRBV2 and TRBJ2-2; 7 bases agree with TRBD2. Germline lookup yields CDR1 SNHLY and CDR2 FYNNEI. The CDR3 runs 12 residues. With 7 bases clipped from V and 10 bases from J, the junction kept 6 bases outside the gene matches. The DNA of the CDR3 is TGTGCCAGCACTAAACGGGGGGAGGAGCTGTTTTTT. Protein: CASTKRGEELFF. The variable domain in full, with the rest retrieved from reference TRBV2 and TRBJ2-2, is EPEVTQTPSHQVTQMGQEVILRCVPISNHLYFYWYRQILGQKVEFLVSFYNNEISEKSEIFDDQFSVERPDGSNFTLKIRSTKLEDSAMYFCASTKRGEELFFGEGSRLTVL.

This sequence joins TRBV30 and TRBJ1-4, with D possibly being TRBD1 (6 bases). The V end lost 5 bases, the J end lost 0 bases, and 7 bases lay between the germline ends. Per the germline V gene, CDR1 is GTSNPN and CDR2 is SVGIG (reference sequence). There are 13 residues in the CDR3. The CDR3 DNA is TGTGCCTGGGGACAGTCAACTAATGAAAAACTGTTTTTT. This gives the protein CAWGQSTNEKLFF.